The rows below give T cell receptor beta chains drawn from one sample of a study of blood T cell repertoires in COVID-19. The data were produced by immunoSEQ multiplex PCR, yet TCRdb's version contains in-frame clones alone and is incomplete. The data contain approximately 180,000 clones, more than 75% of them seen just once; the ten biggest clones take up around a sixth. The sequencing sample was made of PBMCs or T cells enriched from blood (not recorded which). These receptors came from a woman in her forties or fifties with acute COVID-19. The CDR3 runs from the conserved cysteine through the conserved F or W. D genes are given only for firm matches. Expanded clones are given a class, and other clones once, few, many or no size at all.

d_gene,len,v_gene,j_gene,abundance,CDR3nt,CDR3aa
TRBD2,17,TRBV7-9,TRBJ2-5,NA,TGTGCCAGCAGCTTACAGGGGCTAGCGGGGGTTACAGAGACCCAGTACTTC,CASSLQGLAGVTETQYF
NA,13,TRBV10-3,TRBJ2-1,few,TGTGCCATCAGTGGGGGGCTCTACAATGAGCAGTTCTTC,CAISGGLYNEQFF
TRBD2,14,TRBV7-9,TRBJ2-2,NA,TGTGCCAGCAGCCCTGTGGCGGGGGCCGGGGAGCTGTTTTTT,CASSPVAGAGELFF
TRBD1,13,TRBV11-3,TRBJ1-2,NA,TGTGCCAGCAGCCAACAGGGGGGCGGCGGCTACACCTTC,CASSQQGGGGYTF
TRBD1,15,TRBV10-3,TRBJ2-2,NA,TGTGCCATCAGCCCGACAGGGGGCAACACCGGGGAGCTGTTTTTT,CAISPTGGNTGELFF
NA,13,TRBV12-3/TRBV12-4,TRBJ1-6,NA,TGTGCCAGCACCCGGGAACAAATTTCACCCCTCCACTTT,CASTREQISPLHF
NA,15,TRBV3-1/TRBV3-2,TRBJ2-3,NA,TGTGCCAGCAGCCACAATATTCCGGGCACAGATACGCAGTATTTT,CASSHNIPGTDTQYF
TRBD1,16,TRBV5-5,TRBJ1-2,NA,TGTGCCAGCAGCCTGAGGGCGATTGACAGGGTCGACGGCTACACCTTC,CASSLRAIDRVDGYTF
TRBD1,14,TRBV7-2,TRBJ1-2,NA,TGTGCCAGCAGCTTAACCCTTAGACAGGGGGGCTACACCTTC,CASSLTLRQGGYTF
TRBD2,14,TRBV7-9,TRBJ2-1,NA,TGTGCCAGCAGCTTATCTAGCGGGAACAATGAGCAGTTCTTC,CASSLSSGNNEQFF
TRBD1,16,TRBV7-2,TRBJ1-1,NA,TGTGCCAGCAGCCCCTGGGACAGGGGGCGCGGCACTGAAGCTTTCTTT,CASSPWDRGRGTEAFF
TRBD1,13,TRBV6-5,TRBJ1-2,once,TGTGCCAGCAGTCCTACAGGGGAGAGGGGCTACACCTTC,CASSPTGERGYTF
NA,15,TRBV21-1,TRBJ1-1,once,TGTGCCAGCAGCAAAGTTCTGACAGATAACACTGAAGCTTTCTTT,CASSKVLTDNTEAFF
NA,17,TRBV7-9,TRBJ2-3,once,TGTGCCAGCAGCTTAGGTATGGCGGGGACTAGCACAGATACGCAGTATTTT,CASSLGMAGTSTDTQYF
TRBD1,15,TRBV28,TRBJ2-2,NA,TGTGCCAGCAATCTACAGGGGTTTGCCACCGGGGAGCTGTTTTTT,CASNLQGFATGELFF
NA,14,TRBV2,TRBJ1-3,NA,TGTGCCAGCAGTGAGCAAGCCTCTGGAAACACCATATATTTT,CASSEQASGNTIYF
NA,14,TRBV6-5,TRBJ2-5,NA,TGTGCCATCTCGCGTCGTGAGGGAGGGGGGACCCAGTACTTC,CAISRREGGGTQYF
NA,13,TRBV19,TRBJ1-2,NA,TGTGCCAGTAGCCCGGGTGGCGGCTATGGCTACACCTTC,CASSPGGGYGYTF
NA,16,TRBV5-5,TRBJ2-3,NA,TGTGCCAGCAGCCCGACTGAAGGGGGGGGTGCAGATACGCAGTATTTT,CASSPTEGGGADTQYF
TRBD2,16,TRBV11-2,TRBJ2-3,NA,TGTGCCAGCAGCTTAGCGCTAGCGGGGGGCACAGATACGCAGTATTTT,CASSLALAGGTDTQYF
TRBD1,13,TRBV11-2,TRBJ1-2,NA,TGTGCCAGCAGCTTTACAGGGGACGGTGGCTACACCTTC,CASSFTGDGGYTF
NA,10,TRBV2,TRBJ2-5,NA,TGTGCCAGGTCTAGGGAGACCCAGTACTTC,CARSRETQYF
TRBD1,15,TRBV7-9,TRBJ1-4,NA,TGTGCCAGCAGCTTAGTGGGACAGAGAAATGAAAAACTGTTTTTT,CASSLVGQRNEKLFF
NA,18,TRBV15,TRBJ1-2,NA,TGTGCCACCAGCAGAGCTGGCGCAGGGGAATTCAATCACTATGGCTACACCTTC,CATSRAGAGEFNHYGYTF
NA,15,TRBV19,TRBJ1-5,NA,TGTGCCAGTAGTTCCCCGGTAACAGTCAATCAGCCCCAGCATTTT,CASSSPVTVNQPQHF
NA,13,TRBV4-1,TRBJ2-5,NA,TGCGCCAGCGGGGCCGGAATGCAAGAGACCCAGTACTTC,CASGAGMQETQYF
NA,16,TRBV7-2,TRBJ2-5,NA,TGTGCCAGCAGCTTAAGCCTGCACTCGTACCAAGAGACCCAGTACTTC,CASSLSLHSYQETQYF
TRBD1,19,TRBV5-1,TRBJ2-3,once,TGCGCCAGCAGCTTGGTCCCCCACTTCGGGACAGGGGCGGGGGATACGCAGTATTTT,CASSLVPHFGTGAGDTQYF
NA,14,TRBV18,TRBJ1-4,NA,TGTGCCAGCCGGGGCGGGGGCATACGCGAAAAACTGTTTTTT,CASRGGGIREKLFF
TRBD1,14,TRBV16,TRBJ1-2,NA,TGTGCCAGCGGAGGGACAGTTACTAACTATGGCTACACCTTC,CASGGTVTNYGYTF
NA,13,TRBV19,TRBJ1-4,NA,TGTGCCAGTAGTAGTTGGGGCGCTCGAAAACTGTTTTTT,CASSSWGARKLFF
TRBD1,15,TRBV7-7,TRBJ2-2,NA,TGTGCTAGCAGCTTCGGCAGGGGGCAGGCCGGGGAGCTGTTTTTT,CASSFGRGQAGELFF
NA,14,TRBV10-3,TRBJ2-3,NA,TGTGCCATCAGTGCAGGCTATAGCACAGATACGCAGTATTTT,CAISAGYSTDTQYF
TRBD1,17,TRBV28,TRBJ1-3,NA,TGTGCCAGCAGTTTATACCCAGGGGGGAGCTCTGGAAACACCATATATTTT,CASSLYPGGSSGNTIYF
TRBD1,14,TRBV19,TRBJ1-6,NA,TGTGCCTCCGCGGACAGGGGGCGGAATTCACCCCTCCACTTT,CASADRGRNSPLHF
NA,13,TRBV6-5,TRBJ2-5,NA,TGTGCCAGCGCAAGGCCCCCGGGAGAGACCCAGTACTTC,CASARPPGETQYF
NA,16,TRBV5-3,TRBJ1-5,many,TGTGCCAGAAGCTTGGCGGCGGGTTATAGCAATCAGCCCCAGCATTTT,CARSLAAGYSNQPQHF
NA,14,TRBV27,TRBJ2-4,NA,TGTGCCAGCAGTGCCGGAGAAGCCAAAAACATTCAGTACTTC,CASSAGEAKNIQYF
NA,19,TRBV7-8,TRBJ1-2,NA,TGTGCCAGCAGCTCCACCCCCGGGCTCGGTGCGGGAGGGAACTATGGCTACACCTTC,CASSSTPGLGAGGNYGYTF
TRBD2,17,TRBV19,TRBJ2-3,many,TGTGCCAGTAGTATCTCTAGCGGGGGCCGGGTGGCAGATACGCAGTATTTT,CASSISSGGRVADTQYF
TRBD1,14,TRBV5-1,TRBJ1-2,once,TGCGCCAGCAGCTTCGGGACAGGGGGCGAAGGCTACACCTTC,CASSFGTGGEGYTF
TRBD1,13,TRBV6-5,TRBJ1-5,NA,TGTGCCACCCGGGCACTCCGGGACAGGGCGGAACATTTT,CATRALRDRAEHF
TRBD1,15,TRBV18,TRBJ1-6,NA,TGTGCCAGCTCGAAGGACAGGGGGGCGGCGACACCCCTCCACTTT,CASSKDRGAATPLHF
TRBD1,15,TRBV28,TRBJ1-2,NA,TGTGCCAGCAGTCCCGCGACAGGGGTAGGCTATGGCTACACCTTC,CASSPATGVGYGYTF
NA,16,TRBV19,TRBJ1-5,NA,TGTGCCAGTAGTACCTCCCGAGGGTATAGCAATCAGCCCCAGCATTTT,CASSTSRGYSNQPQHF
NA,14,TRBV28,TRBJ1-6,NA,TGTGCCAGCAGTTTGGGACTAAGAAATTCACCCCTCCACTTT,CASSLGLRNSPLHF
NA,16,TRBV28,TRBJ2-2,NA,TGTGCCAGCAGTTCCTCCTCGGGTACGGACACCGGGGAGCTGTTTTTT,CASSSSSGTDTGELFF
NA,15,TRBV4-1,TRBJ2-1,NA,TGCGCCAGCAGCCAATTGCGGGGCCCGATGTGGGAGCAGTTCTTC,CASSQLRGPMWEQFF
NA,16,TRBV5-5,TRBJ1-5,NA,TGTGCCAGCAGCTTGGGCCAGGCTGATAGCAATCAGCCCCAGCATTTT,CASSLGQADSNQPQHF
NA,14,TRBV19,TRBJ2-4,NA,TGTGCCAGTAGTAGGGAGGTAGCCAAAAACATTCAGTACTTC,CASSREVAKNIQYF
TRBD2,14,TRBV4-1,TRBJ2-1,NA,TGCGCCAGCAGCCGCGCCACTAGCGGGTATGAGCAGTTCTTC,CASSRATSGYEQFF
TRBD1,16,TRBV9,TRBJ2-2,NA,TGTGCCAGCAGCGTAGAACAGGGGTATAACACCGGGGAGCTGTTTTTT,CASSVEQGYNTGELFF
NA,16,TRBV4-2,TRBJ1-4,NA,TGTGCCAGCAGCCAAGATCTAATGAGGGCGGGCGAAAAACTGTTTTTT,CASSQDLMRAGEKLFF
NA,15,TRBV5-1,TRBJ1-2,NA,TGCGCCAGCAGCCCAGGACAGATCGATAACTATGGCTACACCTTC,CASSPGQIDNYGYTF
NA,13,TRBV6-6,TRBJ1-1,NA,TGTGCCAGCGAAACAGACCTAAACACTGAAGCTTTCTTT,CASETDLNTEAFF
NA,16,TRBV5-8,TRBJ1-5,once,TGTGCCAGCAGCCCCTGGGGGGGCCGCCGCAATCAGCCCCAGCATTTT,CASSPWGGRRNQPQHF
TRBD1,17,TRBV7-9,TRBJ1-4,NA,TGTGCCAGCAGCCTGGGACAGGGTGGGGCAACTAATGAAAAACTGTTTTTT,CASSLGQGGATNEKLFF
TRBD1,14,TRBV7-2,TRBJ1-2,few,TGTGCCAGCAGCCCCGACAGGGGAAACTATGGCTACACCTTC,CASSPDRGNYGYTF
TRBD1,17,TRBV18,TRBJ1-6,once,TGTGCCAGCTCACCACTTCCAGGGGGCTTGAATAATTCACCCCTCCACTTT,CASSPLPGGLNNSPLHF